A selection of T cell receptor beta chains follows, all from one sample in a study of T cells after somatic rescue of genetic block. Some clones are missing from TCRdb's copy, which holds only in-frame ones; the method was immunoSEQ multiplex PCR. The table lists 110,000 or so clones, 75% to 95% of them singletons. Sequenced: peripheral blood mononuclear cells (PBMCs). The source of these receptors is a woman younger than 35. Both conserved end residues are part of each CDR3. The D gene is left open where the match is weak. For some rows the clone size is stated as once, few or many, or as a class when expanded; others skip it.

V gene	D gene	clone size	J gene	CDR3 protein	CDR3 DNA
TRBV10-3	NA	NA	TRBJ1-1	CAIRDQPRNTEAFF	TGTGCCATCAGGGACCAACCCCGGAACACTGAAGCTTTCTTT
TRBV5-1	NA	NA	TRBJ2-2	CASSLAGTGELFF	TGCGCCAGCAGCTTGGCCGGGACCGGGGAGCTGTTTTTT
TRBV19	NA	NA	TRBJ2-5	CASSLSDRQETQYF	TGTGCCAGTAGTCTTTCGGACAGACAAGAGACCCAGTACTTC
TRBV7-3	NA	few	TRBJ1-6	CASSPRGGSPLHF	TGTGCCAGCAGCCCCAGGGGAGGTTCACCCCTCCACTTT
TRBV4-1	NA	NA	TRBJ2-3	CASSRASASTDTQYF	TGCGCCAGCAGCAGGGCGTCAGCTAGCACAGATACGCAGTATTTT
TRBV19	TRBD1	NA	TRBJ1-2	CASSLRDRPNYGYTF	TGTGCCAGTAGCCTCCGGGACAGACCTAACTATGGCTACACCTTC
TRBV9	NA	NA	TRBJ1-1	CASSGGHPANEAFF	TGTGCCAGCAGCGGAGGGCACCCAGCTAATGAAGCTTTCTTT
TRBV9	TRBD2	NA	TRBJ2-1	CASSLLAGGLSEQFF	TGTGCCAGCAGCTTATTAGCGGGGGGGCTTTCTGAGCAGTTCTTC
TRBV5-4	TRBD2	NA	TRBJ2-7	CASSLAAGDGYEQYF	TGTGCCAGCAGCCTGGCGGCGGGGGACGGGTACGAGCAGTACTTC
TRBV20-1	NA	NA	TRBJ1-3	CSARDGQAQYF	TGCAGTGCTAGAGATGGGCAGGCCCAGTATTTT
TRBV5-1	TRBD1	NA	TRBJ1-1	CASLRTGEDTEAFF	TGCGCCAGCTTACGTACAGGGGAGGACACTGAAGCTTTCTTT
TRBV7-8	TRBD1	NA	TRBJ1-1	CASSVGTGPMNTEAFF	TGTGCCAGCAGCGTCGGGACAGGGCCTATGAACACTGAAGCTTTCTTT
TRBV11-3	NA	NA	TRBJ2-7	CASSLVASSYEQYF	TGTGCCAGCAGCTTAGTGGCAAGCTCCTACGAGCAGTACTTC
TRBV7-8	TRBD1	NA	TRBJ2-7	CASSLKARGTGSRNEQYF	TGTGCCAGCAGCTTGAAGGCGAGGGGGACAGGGAGCAGGAACGAGCAGTACTTC